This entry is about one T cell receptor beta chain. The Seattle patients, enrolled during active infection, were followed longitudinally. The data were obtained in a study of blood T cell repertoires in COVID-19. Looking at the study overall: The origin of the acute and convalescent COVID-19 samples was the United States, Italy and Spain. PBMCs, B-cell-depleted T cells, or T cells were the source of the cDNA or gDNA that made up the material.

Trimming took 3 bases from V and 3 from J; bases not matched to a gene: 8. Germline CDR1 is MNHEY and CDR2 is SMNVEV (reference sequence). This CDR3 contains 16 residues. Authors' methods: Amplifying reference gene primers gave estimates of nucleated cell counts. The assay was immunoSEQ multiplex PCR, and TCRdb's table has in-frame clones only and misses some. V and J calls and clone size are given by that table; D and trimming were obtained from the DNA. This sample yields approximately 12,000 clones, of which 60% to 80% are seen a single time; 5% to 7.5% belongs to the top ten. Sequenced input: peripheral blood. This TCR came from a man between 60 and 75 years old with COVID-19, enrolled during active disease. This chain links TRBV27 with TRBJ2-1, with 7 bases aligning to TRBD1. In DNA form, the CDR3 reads TGTGCCAGCAGTTTCGAACAGGGGTTTAGCTACAATGAGCAGTTCTTC. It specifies CASSFEQGFSYNEQFF.